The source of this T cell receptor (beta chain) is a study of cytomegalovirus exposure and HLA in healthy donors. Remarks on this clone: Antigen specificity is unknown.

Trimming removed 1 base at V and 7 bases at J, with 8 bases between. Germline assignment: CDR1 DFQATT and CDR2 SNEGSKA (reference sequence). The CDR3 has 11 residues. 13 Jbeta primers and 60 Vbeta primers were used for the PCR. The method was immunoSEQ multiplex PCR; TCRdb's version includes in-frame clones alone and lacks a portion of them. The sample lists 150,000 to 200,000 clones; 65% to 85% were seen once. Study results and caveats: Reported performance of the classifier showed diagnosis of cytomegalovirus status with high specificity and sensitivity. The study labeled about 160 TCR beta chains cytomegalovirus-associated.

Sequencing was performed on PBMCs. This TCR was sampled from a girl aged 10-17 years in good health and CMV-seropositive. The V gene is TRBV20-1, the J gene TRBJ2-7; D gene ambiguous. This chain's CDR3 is CSARVRLEQYF. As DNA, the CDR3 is TGCAGTGCTAGAGTGCGGTTGGAGCAGTACTTC.